This record covers a single T cell receptor (beta chain). What it binds is unknown. Attached unique molecular identifiers marked individual cDNA molecules. TCRdb recomputed calls from the 5' RACE reads with MiXCR, one row per CDR3 protein. The sample holds tens of thousands of distinct CDR3 sequences, 7% to 10% seen once. The data stem from a study of early T cells in non-severe SARS-CoV-2 infection. Study-level information: Chains stayed unpaired after sequencing of bulk RNA from unsorted whole blood. Study observations and caveats: Missing private and CD4 specificities, VDJdb matching favored anti-spike CD8 responses.

Trimming removed 1 base from V and 4 bases from J, with 9 bases in between. Germline assignment: CDR1 SGHRS and CDR2 YFSETQ. The CDR3 spans 15 residues. The material sequenced was whole blood. The source is an adult who was a healthcare worker with PCR-confirmed SARS-CoV-2 infection or an uninfected control (not recorded which). V usage is TRBV5-1 and J usage is TRBJ2-6, with D perhaps given as TRBD1 or TRBD2 (5 bases each). The CDR3 sequence: CASSLSGDGANVLTF. CDR3 DNA: TGCGCCAGCAGCTTGTCCGGGGACGGGGCCAACGTCCTGACTTTC.